This T cell receptor (beta chain) was sequenced for a study of T-cell reconstitution after alpha-beta-depleted transplantation in children (dated by TCRdb to the mid-2010s). In terms of the full investigation: Using TCR repertoire profiling, the study followed T-cell immune reconstitution in a quantitative way in children after TCRalphabeta/CD19-depleted allogeneic hematopoietic cell transplantation.

This clonotype was recorded at least ten times. This receptor's antigen is unknown. No base quality values were provided; no much bigger clone lies one nucleotide off. Libraries were built with PCR. The listed sequencing device is Illumina HiSeq 2500. TCR library preparation used molecular barcoding, with unique molecular identifiers applied to normalize quantification of the TCRbeta repertoire. TCRdb's own reprocessing of the public reads used fastp at Q25 and MiXCR and kept productive beta chains. CDR3 protein sequences are deduplicated, and each keeps its most common genes and DNA. The table for this sample lists hundreds of thousands of distinct CDR3 sequences; approximately 16% of them were counted only once. 0.85% to 1.3% of the sample is in the top ten clones. The receptor's source is a human donor who donated a stem cell graft to a child with acute myeloid leukemia. This sample comprised PBMCs from the stem cell graft donor, obtained from the stem cell graft.

The encoded CDR3 is CSARGSGHGNIQYF. In nucleotides, the sequence is TGCAGTGCTAGAGGCTCAGGACACGGAAACATTCAGTACTTC. The receptor chain draws on TRBV20-1 and TRBJ2-4; TRBD1 is perhaps the D gene, given 5 matching bases. Taken from the germline V gene (reference sequence), the CDR1 and CDR2 loops are DFQATT and SNEGSKA. Deletion took 1 base off V and 6 bases off J, with a span of 13 bases between the germline ends. The CDR3 sequence holds 14 residues, the cysteine and phenylalanine included. CDR3 DNA only is kept here, 42 bases in frame from base 1.